This T cell receptor beta chain was identified in a study of PD-L1 blockade in urothelial cancer. Study context: There were a median of about 140,000 T cells in blood samples.

Measured with immunoSEQ multiplex PCR; TCRdb has only the in-frame clones, and not every one. The sample consists of approximately 50,000 clones, about 85% of them appearing once. The sequence was obtained from a man aged 60-69 years with urothelial cancer. The sequencing here drew on PBMCs, taken around atezolizumab (anti-PD-L1) treatment.

CDR3 protein: CASRNSGTGTGELFF. In DNA, the CDR3 is TGTGCCAGCAGGAACTCCGGGACAGGGACCGGGGAGCTGTTTTTT. The rearrangement uses TRBV6-6 and TRBJ2-2; TRBD1 aligns across 9 bases. The CDR3 spans 15 residues. The trim removed 6 bases at V and 5 bases at J, leaving 7 bases unmatched. Germline CDR1 reads MNHNY; CDR2 reads SVGAGI (reference sequence).